This is a list of T cell receptor beta chains from one sample in a study of T cell repertoires in cytomegalovirus infection. TCRdb called the reads again in MiXCR, with one record for every CDR3 protein. Of about 260,000 distinct CDR3 sequences listed, around 8.7% are singletons. Sample: PBMCs. Receptor source: a human donor in good health (CMV status not recorded). Some clones in this sample may be carry-over from other donors' samples. Each CDR3 is given with its conserved first and last residue. A D gene is named only where the DNA matches it firmly. Clone sizes are given selectively: once, few, many, or a class where the clone is expanded.

D: .; V: TRBV20-1; size: few; J: TRBJ1-2; CDR3: CSARRTARPTDNF; DNA: TGCAGTGCTAGACGGACCGCCCGGCCCACCGACAACTTC
D: TRBD1; V: TRBV20-1; size: few; J: TRBJ2-3; CDR3: CSARSGTGGYTDTQYF; DNA: TGCAGTGCCAGATCCGGGACAGGGGGTTACACAGATACGCAGTATTTT
D: TRBD1; V: TRBV11-3; size: many; J: TRBJ1-2; CDR3: CASSSGQASYGYTF; DNA: TGTGCCAGCAGCTCGGGACAGGCCAGCTATGGCTACACCTTC
D: .; V: TRBV5-1; size: few; J: TRBJ1-2; CDR3: CASSLAHRDGYTF; DNA: TGCGCCAGCAGCTTGGCCCACCGGGACGGCTACACCTTC
D: .; V: TRBV6-4; size: many; J: TRBJ2-3; CDR3: CASSDSGDSDTQYF; DNA: TGTGCCAGCAGTGACTCGGGGGATTCAGATACGCAGTATTTT
D: .; V: TRBV28; size: many; J: TRBJ2-4; CDR3: CASRPGAKNIQYF; DNA: TGTGCCAGCAGACCAGGGGCCAAAAACATTCAGTACTTC
D: TRBD1; V: TRBV19; size: many; J: TRBJ2-2; CDR3: CASSTRTGPGELFF; DNA: TGTGCCAGTAGTACCCGGACAGGGCCCGGGGAGCTGTTTTTT
D: .; V: TRBV20-1; size: .; J: TRBJ1-1; CDR3: CSARGMLSGGANTEAFF; DNA: TGCAGTGCTAGAGGAATGCTCTCAGGTGGGGCGAACACTGAAGCTTTCTTT
D: .; V: TRBV19; size: many; J: TRBJ1-3; CDR3: CASSTGLFSGNTIYF; DNA: TGTGCCAGTAGTACCGGGTTATTCTCTGGAAACACCATATATTTT
D: .; V: TRBV2; size: few; J: TRBJ2-1; CDR3: CASTGSSYNEQFF; DNA: TGTGCCAGCACGGGGAGCTCCTACAATGAGCAGTTCTTC
D: TRBD2; V: TRBV29-1; size: few; J: TRBJ2-5; CDR3: CSAARGGEETQYF; DNA: TGCAGCGCAGCGAGGGGAGGGGAAGAGACCCAGTACTTC
D: .; V: TRBV11-2; size: many; J: TRBJ2-2; CDR3: CASSLVTSRTYTGELFF; DNA: TGTGCCAGCAGCTTAGTGACAAGCCGTACCTACACCGGGGAGCTGTTTTTT
D: TRBD1; V: TRBV7-4; size: many; J: TRBJ2-2; CDR3: CASSLGGGDDRGPGELFF; DNA: TGTGCCAGCAGCTTAGGAGGAGGTGACGACAGGGGACCCGGGGAGCTGTTTTTT
D: .; V: TRBV20-1; size: many; J: TRBJ1-5; CDR3: CSVLKTGNSNQPQHF; DNA: TGCAGTGTCCTTAAAACAGGGAATAGCAATCAGCCCCAGCATTTT
D: .; V: TRBV6-2/TRBV6-3; size: many; J: TRBJ1-5; CDR3: CASSYSAGNQPQHF; DNA: TGTGCCAGCAGTTACTCCGCGGGAAATCAGCCCCAGCATTTT
D: .; V: TRBV7-2; size: many; J: TRBJ1-1; CDR3: CASSRRVAGNTEAFF; DNA: TGTGCCAGCAGCCGACGGGTGGCAGGAAACACTGAAGCTTTCTTT
D: .; V: TRBV7-2; size: many; J: TRBJ2-5; CDR3: CASSRDEVQETQYF; DNA: TGTGCCAGCAGCCGCGACGAAGTTCAAGAGACCCAGTACTTC
D: .; V: TRBV30; size: .; J: TRBJ2-1; CDR3: CAWSPNREQFF; DNA: TGTGCCTGGAGTCCCAACCGGGAGCAGTTCTTC
D: TRBD1; V: TRBV6-2/TRBV6-3; size: many; J: TRBJ1-5; CDR3: CATARKTGGTGSNQPQHF; DNA: TGTGCCACCGCAAGAAAGACAGGGGGCACGGGTTCGAATCAGCCCCAGCATTTT
D: .; V: TRBV29-1; size: .; J: TRBJ1-2; CDR3: CSIPAWPYGYTF; DNA: TGCAGCATACCCGCCTGGCCCTATGGCTACACCTTC
D: TRBD1; V: TRBV7-2; size: many; J: TRBJ2-1; CDR3: CASSSGQGNEQFF; DNA: TGTGCCAGCAGCAGCGGACAGGGGAATGAGCAGTTCTTC